These T cell receptor beta chains were read from a single sample in a study of graft-versus-host responses after intestinal transplantation. Clones were read by immunoSEQ multiplex PCR, and TCRdb kept only the in-frame ones, dropping some. The sample records some 81,000 clones, roughly 89% being singletons. The antigens of these receptors remain unknown. The sequencing used unstimulated CD4+ T cells sorted from spleen or lymph node cells, collected before intestinal transplant. Receptors were obtained from a human donor who received an intestinal transplant. The CDR3 runs from the conserved cysteine through the conserved F or W.

j_call | v_call | cdr3_aa
TRBJ1-5 | TRBV28 | CASRATGLDQPQHF
TRBJ1-1 | TRBV5-4 | CASSLIKNTEAFF
TRBJ1-2 | TRBV27 | CASSGTAQGRYGYTF
TRBJ1-6 | TRBV10-1 | CASSMLRDSPLHF
TRBJ1-2 | TRBV5-1 | CASSSGQVPYGYTF
TRBJ1-2 | TRBV7-9 | CASSLSGQGAPYGYTF
TRBJ2-2 | TRBV28 | CASSFLQGFPGELFF
TRBJ2-4 | TRBV6-5 | CASSYLGTGENIQYF
TRBJ2-7 | TRBV28 | CASSLTGVSYEQYF
TRBJ2-5 | TRBV27 | CASSLRGTTPKETQYF
TRBJ2-4 | TRBV18 | CASSPQTKGDIQYF
TRBJ1-1 | TRBV6-4 | CASRPTGTLNTEAFF
TRBJ1-5 | TRBV7-3 | CASSSLPRDAYSNQPQHF